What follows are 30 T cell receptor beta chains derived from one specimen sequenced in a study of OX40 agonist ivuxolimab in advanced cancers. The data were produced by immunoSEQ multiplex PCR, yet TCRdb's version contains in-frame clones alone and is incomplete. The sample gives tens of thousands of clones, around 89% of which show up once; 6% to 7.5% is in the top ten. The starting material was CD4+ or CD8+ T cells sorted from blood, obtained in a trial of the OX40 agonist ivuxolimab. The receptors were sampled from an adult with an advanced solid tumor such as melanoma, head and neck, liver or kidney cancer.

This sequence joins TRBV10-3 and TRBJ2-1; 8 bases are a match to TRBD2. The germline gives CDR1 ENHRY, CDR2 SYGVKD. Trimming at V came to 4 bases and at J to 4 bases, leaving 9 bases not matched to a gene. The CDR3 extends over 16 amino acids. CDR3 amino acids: CAISGESGSIYNEQFF. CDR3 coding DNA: TGTGCCATCAGTGGGGAGAGCGGGAGTATATACAATGAGCAGTTCTTC.

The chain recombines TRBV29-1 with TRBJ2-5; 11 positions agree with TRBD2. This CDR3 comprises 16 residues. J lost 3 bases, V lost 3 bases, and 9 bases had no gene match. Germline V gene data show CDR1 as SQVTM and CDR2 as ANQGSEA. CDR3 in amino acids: CSVETFSTSGKETQYF. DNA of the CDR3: TGCAGCGTTGAGACGTTTTCGACTAGCGGGAAAGAGACCCAGTACTTC.

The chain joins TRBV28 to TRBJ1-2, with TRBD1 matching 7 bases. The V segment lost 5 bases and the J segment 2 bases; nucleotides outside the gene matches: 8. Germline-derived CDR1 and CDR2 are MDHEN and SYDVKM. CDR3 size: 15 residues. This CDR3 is CASSRLSDRNYGYTF. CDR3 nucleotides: TGTGCCAGCAGTAGATTGTCGGACAGGAACTATGGCTACACCTTC.

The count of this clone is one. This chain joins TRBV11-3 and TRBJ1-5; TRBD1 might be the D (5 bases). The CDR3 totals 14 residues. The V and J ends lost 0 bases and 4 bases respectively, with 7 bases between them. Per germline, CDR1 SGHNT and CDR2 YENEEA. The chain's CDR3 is CASSLDGGNQPQHF. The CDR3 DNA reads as TGTGCCAGCAGCTTAGACGGGGGTAATCAGCCCCAGCATTTT. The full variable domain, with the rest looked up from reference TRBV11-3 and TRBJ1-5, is EAGVVQSPRYKIIEKKQPVAFWCNPISGHNTLYWYLQNLGQGPELLIRYENEEAVDDSQLPKDRFSAERLKGVDSTLKIQPAELGDSAVYLCASSLDGGNQPQHFGDGTRLSIL.

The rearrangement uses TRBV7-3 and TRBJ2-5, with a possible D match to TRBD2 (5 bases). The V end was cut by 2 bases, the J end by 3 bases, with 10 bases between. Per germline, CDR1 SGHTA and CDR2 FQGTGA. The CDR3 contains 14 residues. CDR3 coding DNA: TGTGCCAGCAGCTTATCGGGGAGCGAAGAGACCCAGTACTTC. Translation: CASSLSGSEETQYF.

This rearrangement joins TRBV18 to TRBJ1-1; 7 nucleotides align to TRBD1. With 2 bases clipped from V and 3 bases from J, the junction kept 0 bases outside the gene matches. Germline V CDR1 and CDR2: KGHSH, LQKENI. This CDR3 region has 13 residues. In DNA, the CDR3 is TGTGCCAGCTCACCAGACAGGGACACTGAAGCTTTCTTT. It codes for CASSPDRDTEAFF. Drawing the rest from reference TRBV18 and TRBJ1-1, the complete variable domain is NAGVMQNPRHLVRRRGQEARLRCSPMKGHSHVYWYRQLPEEGLKFMVYLQKENIIDESGMPKERFSAEFPKEGPSILRIQQVVRGDSAAYFCASSPDRDTEAFFGQGTRLTVV.

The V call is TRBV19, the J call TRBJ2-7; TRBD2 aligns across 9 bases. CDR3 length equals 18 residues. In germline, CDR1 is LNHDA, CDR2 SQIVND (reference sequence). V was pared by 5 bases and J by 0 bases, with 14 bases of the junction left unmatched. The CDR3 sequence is CASSPNGRGGSNSYEQYF. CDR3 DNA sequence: TGTGCCAGTAGTCCCAATGGGCGGGGGGGCTCTAACTCCTACGAGCAGTACTTC. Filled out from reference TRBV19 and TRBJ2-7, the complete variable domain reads DGGITQSPKYLFRKEGQNVTLSCEQNLNHDAMYWYRQDPGQGLRLIYYSQIVNDFQKGDIAEGYSVSREKKESFPLTVTSAQKNPTAFYLCASSPNGRGGSNSYEQYFGPGTRLTVT.

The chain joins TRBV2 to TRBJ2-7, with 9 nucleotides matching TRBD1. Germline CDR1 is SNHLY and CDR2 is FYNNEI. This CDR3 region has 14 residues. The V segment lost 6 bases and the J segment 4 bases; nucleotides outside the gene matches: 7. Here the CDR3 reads CASRRTGGAYEQYF. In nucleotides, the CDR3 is TGTGCCAGCAGACGTACAGGGGGCGCGTACGAGCAGTACTTC.

The CDR3 loop is CATSTRGQGPAGELFF. The DNA of the CDR3 is TGTGCCACCAGCACACGCGGACAGGGGCCCGCCGGGGAGCTGTTTTTT. V is TRBV15 and J is TRBJ2-2, with 9 bases aligning to TRBD1. The CDR3 is made up of 16 amino acids. CDR1 and CDR2 from the germline V gene are LNHNV and YYDKDF (reference sequence). V shed 4 bases and J 6 bases; nucleotides not matched to a gene: 9. Complete variable domain (other parts from reference TRBV15 and TRBJ2-2): DAMVIQNPRYQVTQFGKPVTLSCSQTLNHNVMYWYQQKSSQAPKLLFHYYDKDFNNEADTPDNFQSRRPNTSFCFLDIRSPGLGDTAMYLCATSTRGQGPAGELFFGEGSRLTVL.

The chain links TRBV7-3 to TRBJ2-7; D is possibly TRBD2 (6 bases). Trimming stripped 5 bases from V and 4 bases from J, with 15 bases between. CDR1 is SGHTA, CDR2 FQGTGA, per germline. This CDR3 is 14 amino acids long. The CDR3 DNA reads TGTGCCAGCAGCCCCCTGGCGGGAAAGTACGAGCAGTACTTC. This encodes CASSPLAGKYEQYF.

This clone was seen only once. DNA of the CDR3: TGTGCCAGCAGTTACTCCTCAGGGCGGGCGGGTGAGACCCAGTACTTC. This encodes CASSYSSGRAGETQYF. The gene calls are TRBV6-5 and TRBJ2-5; D tentatively fits TRBD1 or TRBD2 (5 bases each). CDR3 length: 16 amino acids. CDR1 and CDR2 (germline): MNHEY, SVGAGI. The V gene lost 0 bases and the J gene lost 5 bases, with 16 bases spanning the gap.

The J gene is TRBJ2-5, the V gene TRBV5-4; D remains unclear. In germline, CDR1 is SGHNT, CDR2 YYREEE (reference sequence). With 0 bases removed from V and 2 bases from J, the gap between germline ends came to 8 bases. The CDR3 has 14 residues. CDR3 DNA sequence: TGTGCCAGCAGCTTGGCCCTAGATCAAGAGACCCAGTACTTC. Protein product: CASSLALDQETQYF.

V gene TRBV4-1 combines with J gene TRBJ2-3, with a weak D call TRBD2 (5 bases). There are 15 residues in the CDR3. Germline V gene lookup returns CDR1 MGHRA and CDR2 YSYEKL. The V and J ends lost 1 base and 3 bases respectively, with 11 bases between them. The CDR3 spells CASSQAVRRTDTQYF. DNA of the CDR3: TGCGCCAGCAGCCAAGCGGTCCGGAGGACAGATACGCAGTATTTT.

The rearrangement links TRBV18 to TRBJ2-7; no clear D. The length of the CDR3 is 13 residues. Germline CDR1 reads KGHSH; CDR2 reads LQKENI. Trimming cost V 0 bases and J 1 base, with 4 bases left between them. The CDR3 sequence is CASSPPTSYEQYF. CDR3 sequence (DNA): TGTGCCAGCTCACCACCCACGTCCTACGAGCAGTACTTC.

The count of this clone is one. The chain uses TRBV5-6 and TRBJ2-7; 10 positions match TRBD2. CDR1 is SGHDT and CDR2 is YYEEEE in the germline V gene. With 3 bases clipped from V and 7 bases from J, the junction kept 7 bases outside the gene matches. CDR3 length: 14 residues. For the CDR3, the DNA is TGTGCCAGCAGCTACCTAGCGGGAGTAAGTGAGCAGTACTTC. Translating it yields CASSYLAGVSEQYF.

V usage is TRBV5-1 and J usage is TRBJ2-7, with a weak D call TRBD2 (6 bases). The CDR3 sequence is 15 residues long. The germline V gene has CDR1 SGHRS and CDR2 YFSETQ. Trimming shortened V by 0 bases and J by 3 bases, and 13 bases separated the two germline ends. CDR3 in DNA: TGCGCCAGCAGCTTGGATCTAGCGTGGAACTACGAGCAGTACTTC. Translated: CASSLDLAWNYEQYF.

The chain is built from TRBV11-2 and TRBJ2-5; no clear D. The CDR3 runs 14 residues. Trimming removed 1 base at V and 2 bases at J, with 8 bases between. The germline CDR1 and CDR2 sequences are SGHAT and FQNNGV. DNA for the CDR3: TGTGCCAGCAGCTTAGGCCCAATACAAGAGACCCAGTACTTC. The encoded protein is CASSLGPIQETQYF.

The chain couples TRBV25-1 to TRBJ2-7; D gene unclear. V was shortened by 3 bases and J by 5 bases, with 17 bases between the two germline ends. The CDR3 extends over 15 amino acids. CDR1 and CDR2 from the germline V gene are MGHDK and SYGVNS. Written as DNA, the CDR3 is TGTGCCAGCAGTGACCTCCCCCACGACGGAAACGAGCAGTACTTC. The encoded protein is CASSDLPHDGNEQYF.

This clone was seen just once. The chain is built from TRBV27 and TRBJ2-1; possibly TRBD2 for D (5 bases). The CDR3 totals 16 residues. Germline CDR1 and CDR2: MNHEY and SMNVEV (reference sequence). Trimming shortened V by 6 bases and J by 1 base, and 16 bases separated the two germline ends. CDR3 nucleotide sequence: TGTGCCAGCAGACGACCTAGCAGAGCGTCCTACAATGAGCAGTTCTTC. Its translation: CASRRPSRASYNEQFF.

The CDR3 DNA reads as TGTGCCAGCAGCCAGGCGCAGACCTACTACGAGCAGTACTTC. Protein: CASSQAQTYYEQYF. This chain uses TRBV7-9 with TRBJ2-7, with D unclear. This CDR3 spans 14 amino acids. Trimming removed 5 bases from V and 3 bases from J, with 14 bases in between. CDR1 and CDR2 from the germline V gene are SEHNR and FQNEAQ (reference sequence).

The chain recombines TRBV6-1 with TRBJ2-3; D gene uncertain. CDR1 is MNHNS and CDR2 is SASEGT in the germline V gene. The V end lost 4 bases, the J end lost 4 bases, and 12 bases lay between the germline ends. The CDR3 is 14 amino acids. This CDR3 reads CASSVGIMADTQYF. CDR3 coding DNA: TGTGCCAGCAGTGTCGGTATCATGGCAGATACGCAGTATTTT.

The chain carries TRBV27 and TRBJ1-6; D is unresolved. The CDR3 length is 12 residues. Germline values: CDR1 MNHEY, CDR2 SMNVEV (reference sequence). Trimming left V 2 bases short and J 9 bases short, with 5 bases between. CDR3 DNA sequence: TGTGCCAGCAGTTTAGCGACTTCACCCCTCCACTTT. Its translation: CASSLATSPLHF.

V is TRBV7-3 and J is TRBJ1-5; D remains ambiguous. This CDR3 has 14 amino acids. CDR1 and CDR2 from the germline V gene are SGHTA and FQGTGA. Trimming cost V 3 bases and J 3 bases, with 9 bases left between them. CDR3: CASSFRRHNQPQHF. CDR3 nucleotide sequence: TGTGCCAGCAGCTTCCGTCGCCACAATCAGCCCCAGCATTTT.

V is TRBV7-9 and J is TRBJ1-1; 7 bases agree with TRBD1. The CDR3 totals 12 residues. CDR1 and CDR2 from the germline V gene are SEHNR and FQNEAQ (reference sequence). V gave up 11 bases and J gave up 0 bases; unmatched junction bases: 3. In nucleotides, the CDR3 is TGTGCCGGGACAGCTATGAACACTGAAGCTTTCTTT. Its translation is CAGTAMNTEAFF. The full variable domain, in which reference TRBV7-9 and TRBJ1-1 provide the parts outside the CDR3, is DTGVSQNPRHKITKRGQNVTFRCDPISEHNRLYWYRQTLGQGPEFLTYFQNEAQLEKSRLLSDRFSAERPKGSFSTLEIQRTEQGDSAMYLCAGTAMNTEAFFGQGTRLTVV.

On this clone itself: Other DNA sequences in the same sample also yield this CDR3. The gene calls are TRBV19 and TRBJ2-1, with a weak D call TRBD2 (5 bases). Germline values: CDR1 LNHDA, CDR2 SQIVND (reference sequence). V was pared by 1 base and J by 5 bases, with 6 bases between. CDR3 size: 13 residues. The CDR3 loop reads CASSIARDNEQFF. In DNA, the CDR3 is TGTGCCAGTAGTATAGCGAGGGACAATGAGCAGTTCTTC.

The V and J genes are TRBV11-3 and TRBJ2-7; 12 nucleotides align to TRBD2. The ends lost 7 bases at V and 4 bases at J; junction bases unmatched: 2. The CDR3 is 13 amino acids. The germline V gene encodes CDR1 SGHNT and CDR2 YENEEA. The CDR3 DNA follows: TGTGCCAGCAAAGGACTAGCGGGATACGAGCAGTACTTC. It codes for CASKGLAGYEQYF.

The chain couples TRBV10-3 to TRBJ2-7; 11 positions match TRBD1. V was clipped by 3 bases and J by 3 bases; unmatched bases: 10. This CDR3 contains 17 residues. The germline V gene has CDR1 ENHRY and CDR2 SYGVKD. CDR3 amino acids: CAISDPGQGVLGYEQYF. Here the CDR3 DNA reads TGTGCCATCAGTGATCCGGGACAGGGGGTTTTGGGCTACGAGCAGTACTTC.

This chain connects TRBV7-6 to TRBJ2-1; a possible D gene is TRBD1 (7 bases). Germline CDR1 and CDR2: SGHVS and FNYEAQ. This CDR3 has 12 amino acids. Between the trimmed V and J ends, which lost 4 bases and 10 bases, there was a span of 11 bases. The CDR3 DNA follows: TGTGCCAGCAGCTGGCCAGGGGGGGAGCAGTTCTTC. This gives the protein CASSWPGGEQFF.

DNA for the CDR3: TGTGCCAGCAGTTCCCCTTCTAGCGGGGTCTACGAGCAGTACTTC. It translates to CASSSPSSGVYEQYF. The rearrangement links TRBV28 to TRBJ2-7, with 9 bases lining up with TRBD2. This CDR3 is 15 amino acids long. Germline CDR1 and CDR2: MDHEN and SYDVKM. Unmatched junction bases numbered 7, after V lost 4 bases and J lost 3 bases. The variable domain in full, completed from reference TRBV28 and TRBJ2-7, reads DVKVTQSSRYLVKRTGEKVFLECVQDMDHENMFWYRQDPGLGLRLIYFSYDVKMKEKGDIPEGYSVSREKKERFSLILESASTNQTSMYLCASSSPSSGVYEQYFGPGTRLTVT.

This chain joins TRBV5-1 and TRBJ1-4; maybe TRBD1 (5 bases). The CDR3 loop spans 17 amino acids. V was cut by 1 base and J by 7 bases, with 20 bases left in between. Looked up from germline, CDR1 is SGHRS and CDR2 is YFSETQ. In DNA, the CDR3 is TGCGCCAGCAGCTTGTTCCCCACGGGGGAAAGGGGTGAAAAACTGTTTTTT. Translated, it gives CASSLFPTGERGEKLFF.